This T cell receptor beta chain was profiled in a study of T cells after yellow fever vaccination. This CDR3 spans 14 amino acids. CDR1 DFQATT and CDR2 SNEGSKA come from the germline V gene (reference sequence). This clonotype has just one count. One base away lies a much larger clone, so this may be a sequencing read error. Making TCR cDNA involved 5'RACE template switching, which added UMIs and a universal primer site. TCRdb recomputed calls from the 5' RACE reads with MiXCR, one row per CDR3 protein. The sample yields fewer than 150,000 distinct CDR3 sequences, roughly 8.2% seen once. V is TRBV20-1 and J is TRBJ2-3; D remains unclear. The sequence came from a young man who received the YFV17D yellow fever vaccine. This specimen was CD4+ T cells sorted from PBMCs, taken 5 days after the yellow fever booster vaccination. As DNA, the CDR3 is TGCAGTGCTAGAGATCGTCTGTACGCAGATACGCTGTATTTT. Translation: CSARDRLYADTLYF.